This T cell receptor (beta chain) was retrieved from a study of blood T cell repertoires in COVID-19. Study-wide context: Sites in the United States, Italy and Spain provided acute and convalescent COVID-19 samples. Sources were T cells, B-cell-depleted T cells, or PBMCs; the material itself was cDNA or gDNA.

In the study's own analysis: Researchers report that nucleated cell counts were estimated from reference gene primer amplification. Profiling relied on immunoSEQ multiplex PCR, and the TCRdb table lists in-frame clones only, not all of them. V and J calls and clone size come straight from that table; D and trimming were deduced from the DNA. The sample consists of about 140,000 clones, around 88% of them appearing once. Sequencing input: peripheral blood. This TCR was sampled from a human donor in a cohort sampled during active COVID-19.

Here the CDR3 DNA reads TGTGCCACCAGCAGGCCCCCGGGACAGGGGGGATTTTGGCTGGGCACTGAAGCTTTCTTT. This translates into CATSRPPGQGGFWLGTEAFF. The rearrangement uses TRBV15 and TRBJ1-1, with TRBD1 identical over 11 bases. CDR3 size: 20 residues. From germline, CDR1 is LNHNV and CDR2 YYDKDF (reference sequence). The junction had 19 bases not matched to a gene; V was cut back by 3 bases and J by 4 bases. Together with reference TRBV15 and TRBJ1-1, the CDR3 gives the full variable domain: DAMVIQNPRYQVTQFGKPVTLSCSQTLNHNVMYWYQQKSSQAPKLLFHYYDKDFNNEADTPDNFQSRRPNTSFCFLDIRSPGLGDTAMYLCATSRPPGQGGFWLGTEAFFGQGTRLTVV.